This TCR beta chain was recovered during a study of metastatic and nonmetastatic thyroid tumors. Study information: Samples came from malignant and benign thyroid patients, and repertoires were compared across blood and tumor or nodule tissue.

Trimming took off 2 bases at V and 5 bases at J, with 16 bases between the two ends. The CDR3 has 15 amino acids. Germline loops: CDR1 SGHKS, CDR2 YYEKEE (reference sequence). This clone has at least ten counts. Patients were all untreated before their thyroid surgery. Per the study methods: Built for papillary thyroid cancer, a distant-metastasis classifier drew on CDR3 differences across clinicopathological groups. TCRdb reassembled clones from the PCR reads with MiXCR. It is TCRdb's table, rather than the study itself, that gives the V and J calls and clone size. This table holds about 27,000 clones, 16% found once.

The rearrangement links TRBV5-5 to TRBJ1-1; D is unclear. Sequences were obtained from blood. The TCR was taken from a male donor with papillary thyroid cancer or a benign thyroid nodule (not recorded which). Some clones in this sample may be carry-over from other donors' samples. The CDR3 reads CASSFNPRAGTEAFF. As DNA, the CDR3 is TGTGCCAGCAGCTTTAATCCCCGGGCGGGGACTGAAGCTTTCTTT.